This entry describes one T cell receptor beta chain. The data were obtained in a study of T cell changes during pregnancy in multiple sclerosis. Assay: immunoSEQ multiplex PCR; the TCRdb copy retains only in-frame clones and omits some. Of around 60,000 clones listed, around 92% are singletons. Trimming left V 4 bases short and J 3 bases short, with 7 bases between. Germline V lookup: CDR1 MNHEY, CDR2 SMNVEV (reference sequence). The CDR3 length is 13 residues. Here the sequenced sample was peripheral blood, taken in the second trimester of pregnancy. This receptor was identified in a female donor in good health, enrolled as a control in a pregnancy study. The chain couples TRBV27 to TRBJ2-1, with D perhaps matching TRBD2 (5 bases). The CDR3 sequence: CASSYGSYNEQFF. CDR3 nucleotides: TGTGCCAGCAGTTATGGGAGCTACAATGAGCAGTTCTTC.